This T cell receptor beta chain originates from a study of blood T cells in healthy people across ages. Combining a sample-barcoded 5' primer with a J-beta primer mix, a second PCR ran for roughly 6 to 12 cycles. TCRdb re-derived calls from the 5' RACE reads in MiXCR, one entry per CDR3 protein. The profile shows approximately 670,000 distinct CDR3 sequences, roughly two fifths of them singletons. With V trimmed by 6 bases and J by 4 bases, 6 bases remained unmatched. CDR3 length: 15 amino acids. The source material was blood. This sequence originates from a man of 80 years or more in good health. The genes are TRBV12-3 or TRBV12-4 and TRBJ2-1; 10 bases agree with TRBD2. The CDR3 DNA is TGTGCCAGCAGCCCTAATAGCGGGGGGTACAATGAGCAGTTCTTC. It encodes CASSPNSGGYNEQFF.